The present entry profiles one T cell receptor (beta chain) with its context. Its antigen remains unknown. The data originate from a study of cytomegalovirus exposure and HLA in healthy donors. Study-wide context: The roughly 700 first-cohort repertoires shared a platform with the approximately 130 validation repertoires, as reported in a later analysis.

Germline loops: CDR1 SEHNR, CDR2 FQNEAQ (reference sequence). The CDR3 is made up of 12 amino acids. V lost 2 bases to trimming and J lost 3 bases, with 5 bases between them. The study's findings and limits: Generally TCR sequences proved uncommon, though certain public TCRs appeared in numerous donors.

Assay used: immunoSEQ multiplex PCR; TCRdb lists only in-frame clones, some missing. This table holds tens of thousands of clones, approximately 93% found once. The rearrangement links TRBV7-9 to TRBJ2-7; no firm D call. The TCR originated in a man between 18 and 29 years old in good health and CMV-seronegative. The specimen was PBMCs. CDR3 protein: CASSLIYYEQYF. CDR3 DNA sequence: TGTGCCAGCAGCTTAATCTACTACGAGCAGTACTTC.